Below are 24 T cell receptor beta chains sequenced from a single sample in a study of blood T cell repertoires in COVID-19. Sequencing was performed with immunoSEQ multiplex PCR; in TCRdb, only in-frame clones are kept and a portion is missing. The profile shows about 40,000 clones, roughly 90% of them singletons. The sequenced sample consisted of peripheral blood. These receptors originate from a man between 60 and 75 years old with active COVID-19.

The rearrangement links TRBV9 to TRBJ1-2; 8 nucleotides match TRBD1. Losses at the gene ends were 4 bases for V and 6 bases for J; bases not matched to a gene: 5. CDR3 length equals 13 residues. Germline V gene data show CDR1 as SGDLS and CDR2 as YYNGEE. CDR3 sequence: CASSTGQGDGYTF. In nucleotides, the CDR3 is TGTGCCAGCAGCACCGGACAGGGCGATGGCTACACCTTC.

This clone has a handful of counts. The chain has TRBV29-1 and TRBJ2-3; 7 bases match TRBD2. This CDR3 has 18 residues. CDR1 and CDR2 (germline): SQVTM, ANQGSEA. V was pared by 7 bases and J by 0 bases, with 19 bases of the junction left unmatched. This CDR3 reads CSALALTGGALSTDTQYF. CDR3 DNA sequence: TGCAGCGCTTTGGCCTTAACGGGGGGTGCCTTAAGCACAGATACGCAGTATTTT.

V and J are TRBV11-3 and TRBJ2-5, with 8 positions matching TRBD2. The ends lost 5 bases at V and 3 bases at J; junction bases unmatched: 2. Germline CDR1 and CDR2: SGHNT and YENEEA. The CDR3 extends over 13 amino acids. The CDR3 DNA follows: TGTGCCAGCAGCCAACTAGCGGAAGAGACCCAGTACTTC. This translates into CASSQLAEETQYF.

The CDR3: CASSQAGEGLFF. CDR3 DNA sequence: TGTGCCAGCAGCCAAGCGGGGGAGGGGCTGTTTTTT. This chain links TRBV4-2 with TRBJ2-2; 7 bases are a match to TRBD2. The V gene end was trimmed by 1 base and the J gene end by 13 bases; junction bases not matched to a gene: 3. The germline gives CDR1 LGHNA, CDR2 YNFKEQ. The length of the CDR3 is 12 residues.

The CDR3 loop is CASSKGDRRTDTQYF. The CDR3 DNA reads TGTGCCAGCAGCAAGGGGGACAGACGCACAGATACGCAGTATTTT. The chain joins TRBV21-1 to TRBJ2-3; the table names TRBD1, a call not compared with the DNA. TRBV21-1 is tagged as a pseudogene. The CDR3 loop spans 15 amino acids.

This sequence joins TRBV7-2 and TRBJ2-3, with a possible D match to TRBD2 (6 bases). V gave up 2 bases and J gave up 4 bases, with 22 bases separating them. The CDR3 has 18 residues. Looked up from germline, CDR1 is SGHTA and CDR2 is FQGNSA. The DNA for the CDR3 is TGTGCCAGCAGCTTAATATATAAGTCGGAGGGTCCCGCAGATACGCAGTATTTT. As protein: CASSLIYKSEGPADTQYF.

The CDR3 region has the DNA TGTGCCAGCAGCTCCGGACTAGCGGGAGGAATCCACGAGCAGTACTTC. Amino acid sequence: CASSSGLAGGIHEQYF. The rearrangement links TRBV7-2 to TRBJ2-7; 14 bases align to TRBD2. The CDR3 has 16 residues. V trimming: 4 bases; J trimming: 5 bases; junction bases outside the gene matches: 7. The germline gives CDR1 SGHTA, CDR2 FQGNSA.

The chain is built from TRBV6-2 or TRBV6-3 and TRBJ2-5, with TRBD2 matching over 10 bases. This CDR3 comprises 14 residues. V trimming: 1 base; J trimming: 5 bases; junction bases outside the gene matches: 1. The germline gives CDR1 MNHEY, CDR2 SVGEGT. The CDR3: CASSYLLAGETQYF. CDR3 DNA: TGTGCCAGCAGTTACTTACTAGCGGGGGAGACCCAGTACTTC.

Details on this clone: Within the sample, other DNA sequences also encode this same CDR3. The chain joins TRBV6-5 to TRBJ2-2; TRBD2 matches at 7 bases. The CDR3 totals 12 residues. V lost 5 bases and J lost 7; bases outside the gene matches: 1. Germline V CDR1 and CDR2: MNHEY, SVGAGI. The CDR3 loop is CASSREVGELFF. The CDR3 DNA follows: TGTGCCAGCAGTCGGGAGGTCGGGGAGCTGTTTTTT.

CDR3 bases: TGTGCCAGCAGCCAAGGCGTGCAGGGCCGGGAGACCCAGTACTTC. Residues: CASSQGVQGRETQYF. The rearrangement links TRBV3-1 (or the pseudogene TRBV3-2) to TRBJ2-5; D is perhaps TRBD1 (5 bases). The CDR3 runs 15 residues. Germline V CDR1 and CDR2: LGHDT, YNNKEL (reference sequence). Trimming left V 1 base short and J 5 bases short, with 14 bases between.

V usage is TRBV28 and J usage is TRBJ1-2; D is unresolved. Per germline, CDR1 MDHEN and CDR2 SYDVKM. The V and J ends lost 3 bases and 2 bases respectively, with 10 bases between them. The CDR3 length is 14 residues. The CDR3 DNA reads as TGTGCCAGCAGTTTGGACCCGGGGAACTATGGCTACACCTTC. Translated: CASSLDPGNYGYTF.

To note about this clone: The junction departs from germline at one end; a sequencing error may be responsible. The rearrangement links TRBV7-3 to TRBJ2-1; 10 bases are a match to TRBD2. The CDR3 runs 16 residues. CDR1 and CDR2 (germline): SGHTA, FQGTGA. In DNA, the CDR3 is TGTGCCAGCAGCTTAAGACTAGCGGGCAACTACAATGAGCAGCTCTTC. It encodes CASSLRLAGNYNEQLF.

This chain joins TRBV3-1 (or the pseudogene TRBV3-2) and TRBJ1-2; D gene ambiguous. The CDR3 has 15 residues. Looked up from germline, CDR1 is LGHDT and CDR2 is YNNKEL (reference sequence). V lost 1 base to trimming and J lost 7 bases, with 16 bases between them. Here the CDR3 DNA reads TGTGCCAGCAGCCAAGCCGAGGGTAGGGCCGGTGGCTACACCTTC. As protein: CASSQAEGRAGGYTF.

Details on this clone: The germline gene is not matched at one end of the junction; a read error may be the cause. J is TRBJ2-5 and V is TRBV14; D is undetermined. The length of the CDR3 is 11 residues. Per the germline V gene, CDR1 is SGHDN and CDR2 is FVKESK. The CDR3: CASSQGAHRNF. The CDR3 DNA reads TGTGCCAGCAGCCAAGGGGCCCACCGTAACTTC. The full variable domain, its missing parts supplied by reference TRBV14 and TRBJ2-5, is EAGVTQFPSHSVIEKGQTVTLRCDPISGHDNLYWYRRVMGKEIKFLLHFVKESKQDESGMPNNRFLAERTGGTYSTLKVQPAELEDSGVYFCASSQGAHRNFGPGTRLLVL.

The chain uses TRBV6-2 or TRBV6-3 and TRBJ2-3, with TRBD2 matching over 7 bases. This CDR3 has 16 amino acids. J was trimmed by 4 bases and V by 1 base; bases with no gene match: 8. Germline lookup yields CDR1 MNHEY and CDR2 SVGEGT. The CDR3 coding sequence is TGTGCCAGCAGTTACTATCGAGGGGAGGGGCCAGATACGCAGTATTTT. It is translated as CASSYYRGEGPDTQYF.

The chain carries TRBV7-8 and TRBJ1-3, with D possibly TRBD1 on 5 matching bases. The V gene's germline CDR1 is SGHVS and CDR2 FQNEAQ. The CDR3 sequence is 16 residues long. The V end was cut by 8 bases, the J end by 2 bases, with 19 bases between. CDR3 protein: CASGTFRVGPGNTIYF. In nucleotides, the CDR3 is TGTGCCAGCGGAACGTTCAGGGTTGGCCCTGGAAACACCATATATTTT.

This chain joins TRBV7-9 and TRBJ2-7; 8 bases map to TRBD2. The CDR3 runs 13 residues. The ends lost 7 bases at V and 3 bases at J; junction bases unmatched: 5. Per the germline V gene, CDR1 is SEHNR and CDR2 is FQNEAQ (reference sequence). In DNA form, the CDR3 reads TGTGCCAGCACCGGCGGGACTAGCTACGAGCAGTACTTC. It specifies CASTGGTSYEQYF.

This chain uses TRBV2 with TRBJ2-3; a possible D gene is TRBD2 (5 bases). Per the germline V gene, CDR1 is SNHLY and CDR2 is FYNNEI. CDR3 length: 12 amino acids. V lost 8 bases and J lost 0, with 6 bases in between. As DNA, the CDR3 is TGTGCCAGCCGCGGGAGCACAGATACGCAGTATTTT. It specifies CASRGSTDTQYF.

This clone was counted a single time. The gene calls are TRBV2 and TRBJ2-2; the D gene is possibly TRBD1 (5 bases). CDR3 size: 15 residues. With 3 bases removed from V and 2 bases from J, the gap between germline ends came to 10 bases. Looked up from germline, CDR1 is SNHLY and CDR2 is FYNNEI. CDR3 region: CASSDPRENTGELFF. For the CDR3, the DNA is TGTGCCAGCAGTGACCCCAGGGAAAACACCGGGGAGCTGTTTTTT.

The chain is built from TRBV9 and TRBJ2-3, with a possible D match to TRBD1 (6 bases). Per the germline V gene, CDR1 is SGDLS and CDR2 is YYNGEE. This CDR3 is 16 amino acids long. V lost 4 bases to trimming and J lost 1 base, with 16 bases between them. CDR3 protein: CASSYSTGLGTDTQYF. In DNA form, the CDR3 reads TGTGCCAGCAGCTACTCAACAGGGTTGGGCACAGATACGCAGTATTTT.

The CDR3 loop reads CASSQPSRGKAGNTIYF. For the CDR3, the DNA is TGCGCCAGCAGCCAGCCTTCTAGGGGCAAGGCTGGAAACACCATATATTTT. V and J are TRBV4-1 and TRBJ1-3; tentatively, D is TRBD1 (5 bases). Trimming cost V 3 bases and J 2 bases, with 17 bases left between them. Per the germline V gene, CDR1 is MGHRA and CDR2 is YSYEKL. There are 17 residues in the CDR3.

The chain is built from TRBV5-5 and TRBJ1-5; TRBD1 might be the D (6 bases). Looked up from germline, CDR1 is SGHKS and CDR2 is YYEKEE (reference sequence). Trimming took off 4 bases at V and 4 bases at J, with 12 bases between the two ends. The CDR3 sequence is 14 residues long. The CDR3 spells CASSPGQINQPQHF. In DNA, the CDR3 is TGTGCCAGCAGCCCCGGACAGATTAATCAGCCCCAGCATTTT.

The chain has TRBV7-3 and TRBJ2-1, with 9 bases identical to TRBD1. Trimming removed 5 bases from V and 6 bases from J; junction bases left unmatched: 8. The CDR3 spans 15 residues. CDR1 SGHTA and CDR2 FQGTGA come from the germline V gene. CDR3 sequence reads: CASSRTGGFGNEQFF. For the CDR3, the DNA is TGTGCCAGCAGCCGAACAGGGGGCTTTGGCAATGAGCAGTTCTTC.

V gene TRBV3-1 (or the pseudogene TRBV3-2) combines with J gene TRBJ2-7; the match to TRBD2 covers 8 bases. The junction had 3 bases not matched to a gene; V was cut back by 5 bases and J by 6 bases. The germline V gene has CDR1 LGHDT and CDR2 YNNKEL (reference sequence). The CDR3 runs 12 residues. CDR3 protein: CASSSGRGEQYF. CDR3 coding DNA: TGTGCCAGCAGCTCCGGGAGGGGCGAGCAGTACTTC.